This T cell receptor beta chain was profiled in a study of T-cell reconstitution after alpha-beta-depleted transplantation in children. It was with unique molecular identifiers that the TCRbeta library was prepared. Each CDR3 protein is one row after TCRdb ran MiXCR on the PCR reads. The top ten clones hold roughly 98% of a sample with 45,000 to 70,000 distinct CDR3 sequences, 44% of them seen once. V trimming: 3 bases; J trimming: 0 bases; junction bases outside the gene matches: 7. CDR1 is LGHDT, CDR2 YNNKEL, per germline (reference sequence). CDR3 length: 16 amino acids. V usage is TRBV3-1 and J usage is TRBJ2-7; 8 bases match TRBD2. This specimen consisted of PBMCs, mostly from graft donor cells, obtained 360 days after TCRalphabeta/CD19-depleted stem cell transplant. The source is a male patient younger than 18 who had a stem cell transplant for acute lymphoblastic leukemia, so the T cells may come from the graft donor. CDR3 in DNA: TGTGCCAGCAGCCATCGACTAGCGCCAGGCTCCTACGAGCAGTACTTC. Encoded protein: CASSHRLAPGSYEQYF.